The text below deals with one T cell receptor (beta chain). Its target is unknown. Those patients picked for sequencing had displayed CD8+CD57+ cell expansion on flow cytometry. The study sampled blood from patients who had received no therapy. CDR3 size: 15 residues. Germline V gives CDR1 MNHNS, CDR2 SASEGT. The V segment lost 9 bases and the J segment 1 base; nucleotides outside the gene matches: 12. The template for TCR beta VDJ and CDR3 sequence profiling was genomic DNA. Using its own MiXCR run on the reads, TCRdb lists one record per CDR3 protein. This repertoire shows approximately 21,000 distinct CDR3 sequences, roughly 40% found once; its top ten account for around 87%. This sample is drawn from a study of CD8+CD57+ T cells in acquired aplastic anemia. Study-wide findings and caveats: Reduced diversity was recorded for CD8+CD57+ cells relative to total CD4+ and CD8+ pools in patients.

The TCR comes from a human donor with aplastic anemia. The V and J genes are TRBV6-1 and TRBJ2-7, with 7 bases lining up with TRBD1. The specimen was CD8+CD57+ T cells sorted from PBMCs. Subset reported: bead-enriched CD8+CD57+ effector memory T cells from SAA patients. As DNA, the CDR3 is TGTGCCAGTCTGGGGACAGCTACCCAATCCTACGAGCAGTACGTC. Its translation is CASLGTATQSYEQYV.